The entry below describes one T cell receptor beta chain. V was clipped by 2 bases and J by 0 bases; unmatched bases: 3. Germline V gene sequence: CDR1 SGHVS, CDR2 FQNEAQ. The CDR3 has 15 amino acids. The sample comes from a study of blood T cell repertoires in COVID-19. Study-level background: Samples came from the United States, Italy and Spain, spanning acute and convalescent COVID-19.

Participants had their cohort set by participant-reported clinical history. Two negative PCRs, clearance, or symptom resolution were required of recovered Cohort 3 donors. TCRdb keeps only in-frame clones here, not all; method: immunoSEQ multiplex PCR. The repertoire holds more than 200,000 clones, with 70% to 90% as singletons. What was sequenced was PBMCs or T cells enriched from blood (not recorded which). The source of this sequence is a woman between 50 and 59 years old who had recovered from COVID-19. The chain carries TRBV7-8 and TRBJ2-7; 8 nucleotides align to TRBD2. CDR3 residues: CASSLKLADSYEQYF. CDR3 nucleotide sequence: TGTGCCAGCAGCTTAAAACTAGCGGACTCCTACGAGCAGTACTTC. Combining the CDR3 with reference TRBV7-8 and TRBJ2-7 gives the whole variable domain GAGVSQSPRYKVAKRGQDVALRCDPISGHVSLFWYQQALGQGPEFLTYFQNEAQLDKSGLPSDRFFAERPEGSVSTLKIQRTQQEDSAVYLCASSLKLADSYEQYFGPGTRLTVT.